A single sample is the source of the 18 T cell receptor beta chains below, sequenced in a study of blood T cell repertoires in COVID-19. This table comes from immunoSEQ multiplex PCR, and its TCRdb copy is limited to in-frame clones, with some not included. Here the sample spans about 160,000 clones, over 60% being singletons. Sequencing was done on a sample of peripheral blood. These receptor sequences come from a man in his 60s with acute or convalescent COVID-19.

This sequence joins TRBV4-1 and TRBJ1-2; 7 bases map to TRBD1. Germline trimming cut 0 bases from V and 6 bases from J; bases unmatched to any gene: 10. The length of the CDR3 is 16 residues. Germline values: CDR1 MGHRA, CDR2 YSYEKL. CDR3 sequence (DNA): TGCGCCAGCAGCCAAGATAGTAACAGGGGCAACCATGGCTACACCTTC. Translated: CASSQDSNRGNHGYTF.

This rearrangement joins TRBV30 to TRBJ1-1; no definite D call. Germline V gene lookup returns CDR1 GTSNPN and CDR2 SVGIG (reference sequence). The V and J ends lost 2 bases and 3 bases respectively, with 13 bases between them. This CDR3 is built from 14 residues. The CDR3 DNA reads as TGTGCCTGGAGTTTTGGTATGACTGACACTGAAGCTTTCTTT. This encodes CAWSFGMTDTEAFF.

The chain links TRBV19 to TRBJ1-5, with D unresolved. The CDR3 extends over 16 amino acids. Germline assignment: CDR1 LNHDA and CDR2 SQIVND (reference sequence). V shed 1 base and J shed 0 bases, with 10 bases lying between them. DNA of the CDR3: TGTGCCAGTAGTATAGTGACAACCCATAGCAATCAGCCCCAGCATTTT. This translates into CASSIVTTHSNQPQHF.

A single count supports this clone. The V and J genes are TRBV24-1 and TRBJ2-2; 7 nucleotides align to TRBD1. J lost 5 bases, V lost 12 bases, and 8 bases had no gene match. The germline CDR1 and CDR2 sequences are KGHDR and SFDVKD. This CDR3 contains 13 residues. In nucleotides, the CDR3 is TGTGCCGCAGGGGGTAGGGTAACCGGGGAGCTGTTTTTT. The encoded protein is CAAGGRVTGELFF.

The genes are TRBV10-3 and TRBJ2-1; 10 nucleotides agree with TRBD1. The junction had 3 bases not matched to a gene; V was cut back by 0 bases and J by 7 bases. Germline V gene data show CDR1 as ENHRY and CDR2 as SYGVKD. The CDR3 is made up of 15 amino acids. The DNA of the CDR3 is TGTGCCATCAGTGAGTCCCGGGGACAGGGGAATGAGCAGTTCTTC. Protein sequence: CAISESRGQGNEQFF.

There are a few counts of this clone. This specimen includes other DNA sequences encoding the same CDR3. The chain joins TRBV6-5 to TRBJ1-1; D is possibly TRBD1 (6 bases). Deletions cut 6 bases from V and 5 bases from J, with 10 bases between. Per germline, CDR1 MNHEY and CDR2 SVGAGI. The CDR3 consists of 12 residues. The CDR3 nucleotides are TGTGCCAGCAGACAGGGCCTTACTGAAGCTTTCTTT. Amino acids: CASRQGLTEAFF.

A single count supports this clone. V usage is TRBV29-1 and J usage is TRBJ2-7; 9 bases agree with TRBD1. V dropped 6 bases and J dropped 4; count of bases not matched to a gene: 7. Germline V gene lookup returns CDR1 SQVTM and CDR2 ANQGSEA. There are 13 residues in the CDR3. The CDR3 sequence: CSVQTGGEYEQYF. The CDR3 DNA is TGCAGCGTGCAGACAGGGGGGGAGTACGAGCAGTACTTC.

The rearrangement joins TRBV5-1 to TRBJ1-1; no definite D call. The V gene lost 7 bases and the J gene lost 0 bases, with 13 bases spanning the gap. Germline loops: CDR1 SGHRS, CDR2 YFSETQ. CDR3 length equals 14 residues. CDR3 protein: CASQTSGVNTEAFF. The CDR3 DNA is TGCGCCAGCCAGACCAGCGGGGTGAACACTGAAGCTTTCTTT.

The rearrangement links TRBV5-1 to TRBJ1-1; D is possibly TRBD1 (6 bases). Trimming shortened V by 3 bases and J by 2 bases, and 14 bases separated the two germline ends. The CDR3 runs to 15 residues. Per germline, CDR1 SGHRS and CDR2 YFSETQ. CDR3 amino acids: CASSSTGTLNTEAFF. As DNA, the CDR3 is TGCGCCAGCAGCTCTACAGGGACACTAAACACTGAAGCTTTCTTT.

This sequence joins TRBV5-1 and TRBJ1-4; D possibly corresponds to TRBD1 (6 bases). In germline, CDR1 is SGHRS, CDR2 YFSETQ. The CDR3 spans 16 residues. Between the trimmed V and J ends, which lost 3 bases and 2 bases, there was a span of 14 bases. CDR3 amino acids: CASSSSQGSTNEKLFF. The CDR3 DNA reads TGCGCCAGCAGCTCTAGTCAGGGGTCGACTAATGAAAAACTGTTTTTT.

The V and J genes are TRBV11-2 and TRBJ2-2, with 8 positions matching TRBD2. This CDR3 contains 16 residues. In germline, CDR1 is SGHAT, CDR2 FQNNGV. The V and J ends lost 8 bases and 1 base, in that order; junction bases with no gene match: 9. DNA for the CDR3: TGTGCCAGCCAGAATAGCGGGGAAAAGAACACCGGGGAGCTGTTTTTT. It is translated as CASQNSGEKNTGELFF. Variable domain in full (rest from reference TRBV11-2 and TRBJ2-2): EAGVAQSPRYKIIEKRQSVAFWCNPISGHATLYWYQQILGQGPKLLIQFQNNGVVDDSQLPKDRFSAERLKGVDSTLKIQPAKLEDSAVYLCASQNSGEKNTGELFFGEGSRLTVL.

This clone was counted once. The chain is built from TRBV29-1 and TRBJ2-5; TRBD1 might be the D (6 bases). V dropped 7 bases and J dropped 2 bases, with 17 bases sitting between them. Germline V gene lookup returns CDR1 SQVTM and CDR2 ANQGSEA. The CDR3 covers 14 residues. The CDR3 loop reads CSGSGVRTQETQYF. The CDR3 coding sequence is TGCAGCGGATCAGGGGTCCGGACTCAAGAGACCCAGTACTTC.

The V gene is TRBV10-3, the J gene TRBJ1-3, with no clear D. Germline CDR1 and CDR2: ENHRY and SYGVKD. The CDR3 runs to 14 residues. V was trimmed by 7 bases and J by 0 bases, leaving 10 bases between them. The CDR3 loop is CAINLGLSGNTIYF. In DNA, the CDR3 is TGTGCCATCAACTTGGGCCTCTCTGGAAACACCATATATTTT.

The rearrangement uses TRBV9 and TRBJ2-1; tentatively, D is TRBD2 (5 bases). Germline lookup yields CDR1 SGDLS and CDR2 YYNGEE. V lost 4 bases to trimming and J lost 9 bases, with 20 bases between them. This CDR3 is 15 amino acids long. CDR3 DNA: TGTGCCAGCAGCCTTTGGTCCAGGACTGGTGTTGAGCAGTTCTTC. This translates into CASSLWSRTGVEQFF.

This clone occurred many times. The chain uses TRBV6-1 and TRBJ1-5, with 10 bases fitting TRBD1. Germline CDR1 MNHNS, CDR2 SASEGT. This CDR3 spans 16 amino acids. V shed 3 bases, J shed 0 bases, and the junction held 2 bases outside the gene matches. Written as DNA, the CDR3 is TGTGCCAGCAGTGAGGGGACAGGGGCTAGCAATCAGCCCCAGCATTTT. Its translation is CASSEGTGASNQPQHF.

The rearrangement links TRBV9 to TRBJ2-5; tentative D call: TRBD2 (6 bases). V shed 0 bases and J shed 1 base, with 13 bases lying between them. The CDR3 totals 16 residues. The germline V gene has CDR1 SGDLS and CDR2 YYNGEE. Here the CDR3 reads CASSVVSGGTQETQYF. The CDR3 coding sequence is TGTGCCAGCAGCGTAGTTAGTGGGGGGACCCAAGAGACCCAGTACTTC.

The genes are TRBV5-4 and TRBJ2-3; no definite D call. Germline V CDR1 and CDR2: SGHNT, YYREEE (reference sequence). CDR3 length equals 15 residues. V was shortened by 0 bases and J by 0 bases, with 8 bases between the two germline ends. CDR3 residues: CASSLGYISTDTQYF. The CDR3, as DNA: TGTGCCAGCAGCTTGGGATACATTAGCACAGATACGCAGTATTTT.

The genes are TRBV30 and TRBJ1-1; no clear D. V was cut by 3 bases and J by 7 bases, with 12 bases left in between. CDR3 length: 12 amino acids. Germline CDR1 GTSNPN, CDR2 SVGIG (reference sequence). CDR3 protein: CAWRPSLFEAFF. The DNA of the CDR3 is TGTGCCTGGAGGCCCAGTCTTTTTGAAGCTTTCTTT.